This paragraph covers one TCR beta chain sequence. Its antigen remains unidentified. These data come from a study of monozygotic twins with inflammatory bowel disease. Molecular identifiers with 6-nucleotide sample barcodes were added during cDNA synthesis via template switching. Following a re-call of the 5' RACE reads, TCRdb has one entry per CDR3 protein and lacks DNA. In total, the table holds a few hundred thousand distinct CDR3 sequences. Study-wide results and caveats: Healthy co-twins had higher TCRbeta inverse Simpson diversity than their IBD twins.

Germline V CDR1 and CDR2: SEHNR, FQNEAQ (reference sequence). This CDR3 region has 16 residues. The gene calls are TRBV7-9 and TRBJ2-3; TCRdb returns TRBD2, unconfirmable since there is no DNA. What was sequenced was blood. This sequence originates from a human donor with ulcerative colitis or Crohn's disease, or a healthy co-twin of an affected twin (not recorded which). The CDR3 spells CASSVSGRSEGDTQYF.